This TCR beta chain was captured by sequencing in a study of shared clonotypes between healthy human individuals. The study, taken as a whole, reports: Generally, naive subsets (rather than memory subsets) showed larger estimated richness.

Notes on this clone: Its antigen is unidentified.

Data came from immunoSEQ multiplex PCR; TCRdb stores just in-frame clones and leaves some out. The data contain millions of clones, roughly 95% of them singletons. The CDR3 is made up of 15 amino acids. The V end was cut by 4 bases, the J end by 2 bases, with 12 bases between. In germline, CDR1 is SNHLY, CDR2 FYNNEI. The sequenced material came from naive CD4+ T cells sorted from blood. The subset was: CD45RA+ positively selected. The rearrangement joins TRBV2 to TRBJ2-1; no clear D gene. The receptor comes from a man aged 18 to 30 in good health. Here the CDR3 DNA reads TGTGCCAGCAGTGTCTATAGCCCGCCCTACAATGAGCAGTTCTTC. Protein: CASSVYSPPYNEQFF.